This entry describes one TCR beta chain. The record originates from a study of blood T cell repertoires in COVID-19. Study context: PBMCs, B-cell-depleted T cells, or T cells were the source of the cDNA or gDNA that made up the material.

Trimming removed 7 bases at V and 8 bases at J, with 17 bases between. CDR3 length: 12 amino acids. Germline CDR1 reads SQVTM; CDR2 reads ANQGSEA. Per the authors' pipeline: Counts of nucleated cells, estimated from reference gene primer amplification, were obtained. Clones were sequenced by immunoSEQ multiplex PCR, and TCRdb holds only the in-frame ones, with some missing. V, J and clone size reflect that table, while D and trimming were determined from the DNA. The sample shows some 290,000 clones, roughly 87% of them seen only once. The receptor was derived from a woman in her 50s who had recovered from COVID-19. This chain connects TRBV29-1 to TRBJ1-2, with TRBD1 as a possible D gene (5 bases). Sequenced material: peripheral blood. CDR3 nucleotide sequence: TGCAGCGCCCCTTTTGGGGGGTTAGGCTACACCTTC. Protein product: CSAPFGGLGYTF.